Presented here are 16 T cell receptor beta chains from one specimen sequenced in a study of cytomegalovirus exposure and HLA in healthy donors. The PCR made use of 60 Vbeta and 13 Jbeta primers. Assay: immunoSEQ multiplex PCR; the TCRdb copy retains only in-frame clones and omits some. The table records 120,000 or so clones, under 85% of them present only once. Input material: PBMCs. Every receptor here comes from a woman in her forties or fifties in good health and CMV-seropositive.

This clone was picked up a small number of times. J is TRBJ2-3 and V is TRBV7-2; tentatively, D is TRBD2 (5 bases). Germline V gene sequence: CDR1 SGHTA, CDR2 FQGNSA. With 1 base removed from V and 0 bases from J, the gap between germline ends came to 11 bases. CDR3 length: 16 amino acids. CDR3 sequence (DNA): TGTGCCAGCAGCTTAGTCGGCGGGCTTAGCACAGATACGCAGTATTTT. As protein: CASSLVGGLSTDTQYF.

CDR3: CAGGTSGGGGRELFF. The CDR3 nucleotides are TGTGCCGGAGGGACTAGCGGGGGGGGCGGCCGGGAGCTGTTTTTT. This chain joins TRBV6-1 and TRBJ2-2; 16 nucleotides line up with TRBD2. Germline V CDR1 and CDR2: MNHNS, SASEGT. The CDR3 consists of 15 residues. The V and J ends lost 11 bases and 9 bases, in that order; junction bases with no gene match: 9.

The rearrangement links TRBV15 to TRBJ2-5, with a possible D match to TRBD2 (5 bases). This CDR3 has 15 residues. Looked up from germline, CDR1 is LNHNV and CDR2 is YYDKDF (reference sequence). The germline V and J ends were trimmed by 0 bases and 7 bases, with 15 bases remaining between them. This CDR3 is CATSRDRRSLGTQYF. CDR3 nucleotides: TGTGCCACCAGCAGAGATAGGAGGAGCCTGGGGACCCAGTACTTC.

The genes are TRBV11-3 and TRBJ1-3; D unclear. Germline V CDR1 and CDR2: SGHNT, YENEEA. V dropped 4 bases and J dropped 2 bases, with 9 bases sitting between them. The CDR3 is 14 residues long. CDR3 in DNA: TGTGCCAGCAGCTATATCCCCGCTGGAAACACCATATATTTT. Its protein product is CASSYIPAGNTIYF.

The chain combines TRBV2 with TRBJ2-5; the D is unclear. The CDR3 contains 16 residues. V was cut by 1 base and J by 1 base, with 13 bases left in between. Germline-derived CDR1 and CDR2 are SNHLY and FYNNEI. CDR3 protein: CASSEGSSSFQETQYF. Here the CDR3 DNA reads TGTGCCAGCAGTGAAGGAAGTAGCAGTTTCCAAGAGACCCAGTACTTC. Full variable domain (missing parts from reference TRBV2 and TRBJ2-5): EPEVTQTPSHQVTQMGQEVILRCVPISNHLYFYWYRQILGQKVEFLVSFYNNEISEKSEIFDDQFSVERPDGSNFTLKIRSTKLEDSAMYFCASSEGSSSFQETQYFGPGTRLLVL.

This CDR3 reads CAWSPKSDEQYF. CDR3 sequence (DNA): TGTGCCTGGAGTCCAAAATCGGACGAGCAGTACTTC. The V call is TRBV30, the J call TRBJ2-7; D remains unclear. V lost 2 bases and J 5 bases, leaving 10 bases between the germline ends. The CDR3 length is 12 residues. CDR1 and CDR2 (germline): GTSNPN, SVGIG (reference sequence). Drawing the rest from reference TRBV30 and TRBJ2-7, the complete variable domain is SQTIHQWPATLVQPVGSPLSLECTVEGTSNPNLYWYRQAAGRGLQLLFYSVGIGQISSEVPQNLSASRPQDRQFILSSKKLLLSDSGFYLCAWSPKSDEQYFGPGTRLTVT.

The chain uses TRBV5-1 and TRBJ2-1; D possibly corresponds to TRBD2 (7 bases). Germline V CDR1 and CDR2: SGHRS, YFSETQ. The CDR3 loop spans 17 amino acids. V lost 0 bases and J lost 1, with 14 bases in between. The CDR3 DNA sequence: TGCGCCAGCAGCTTGGAAGGGGGGGGTATGTCCTACAATGAGCAGTTCTTC. Its protein product is CASSLEGGGMSYNEQFF.

V usage is TRBV6-6 and J usage is TRBJ2-5; maybe TRBD1 (6 bases). V was shortened by 5 bases and J by 2 bases, with 12 bases between the two germline ends. CDR1 and CDR2 (germline): MNHNY, SVGAGI (reference sequence). The CDR3 contains 14 residues. CDR3 in amino acids: CASSRMRGQETQYF. DNA of the CDR3: TGTGCCAGCAGTCGTATGAGGGGGCAAGAGACCCAGTACTTC.

This clone has only a few counts. This chain's CDR3 is CASSQHQGLADSSYEQYF. The CDR3 bases are TGTGCCAGCAGTCAACACCAGGGACTAGCGGACTCCTCCTACGAGCAGTACTTC. The chain couples TRBV2 to TRBJ2-7, with 11 bases that match TRBD2. Germline V gives CDR1 SNHLY, CDR2 FYNNEI. J gave up 0 bases and V 5 bases, and 12 bases lay outside the gene matches. This CDR3 spans 18 amino acids.

The chain carries TRBV18 and TRBJ1-2; no clear D. V lost 6 bases to trimming and J lost 0 bases, with 14 bases between them. Germline CDR1 reads KGHSH; CDR2 reads LQKENI. This CDR3 region has 15 residues. CDR3 sequence: CASSTNGQANYGYTF. CDR3 DNA sequence: TGTGCCAGCTCCACCAACGGTCAAGCTAACTATGGCTACACCTTC.

This clone has only a few counts. The chain links TRBV4-1 to TRBJ2-4; 7 nucleotides line up with TRBD2. V lost 0 bases to trimming and J lost 6 bases; unmatched junction nucleotides: 2. The germline gives CDR1 MGHRA, CDR2 YSYEKL. CDR3 length equals 14 residues. The CDR3 DNA follows: TGCGCCAGCAGCCAAGACTTAGCGGGAAACATTCAGTACTTC. Translation gives CASSQDLAGNIQYF.

The rearrangement links TRBV7-2 to TRBJ2-3, with 8 bases identical to TRBD2. The V and J ends lost 0 bases and 1 base, in that order; junction bases with no gene match: 0. There are 15 residues in the CDR3. Germline V lookup: CDR1 SGHTA, CDR2 FQGNSA. The CDR3 here is CASSLAGLGTDTQYF. CDR3 DNA sequence: TGTGCCAGCAGCTTAGCGGGACTAGGCACAGATACGCAGTATTTT.

The chain has TRBV7-2 and TRBJ1-2, with 11 bases matching TRBD1. This CDR3 has 15 amino acids. Germline-derived CDR1 and CDR2 are SGHTA and FQGNSA. V trimming: 4 bases; J trimming: 6 bases; junction bases outside the gene matches: 7. CDR3 in DNA: TGTGCCAGCAGCTCAGGGACAGGGGGATACGATGGCTACACCTTC. Translation gives CASSSGTGGYDGYTF.

The chain has TRBV4-1 and TRBJ2-7, with TRBD1 matching over 8 bases. This CDR3 is built from 15 residues. V shed 4 bases, J shed 4 bases, and the junction held 9 bases outside the gene matches. In germline, CDR1 is MGHRA, CDR2 YSYEKL. The CDR3 nucleotides are TGCGCCAGCAGCCGAGCCCCGGGACAGGCGTACGAGCAGTACTTC. This encodes CASSRAPGQAYEQYF.

This chain links TRBV10-1 with TRBJ1-6; TRBD1 aligns across 8 bases. V dropped 10 bases and J dropped 4; count of bases not matched to a gene: 21. Germline CDR1 WNHNN, CDR2 SYGVQD (reference sequence). CDR3 size: 19 residues. The CDR3 sequence is CATLNPGQAFLGYNSPLHF. CDR3 DNA sequence: TGCGCCACCCTTAACCCGGGACAGGCTTTTCTGGGGTATAATTCACCCCTCCACTTT.

The CDR3 loop is CASSYSRQGAYEQYF. DNA of the CDR3: TGTGCCAGCAGTTACTCGAGGCAGGGGGCCTACGAGCAGTACTTC. V and J are TRBV6-5 and TRBJ2-7; 7 nucleotides line up with TRBD1. V trimming: 0 bases; J trimming: 2 bases; junction bases outside the gene matches: 4. CDR3 size: 15 residues. CDR1 and CDR2 (germline): MNHEY, SVGAGI.